This TCR beta chain originates from a study of T cell responses to AZD1222 COVID-19 vaccine. CDR3 length: 16 amino acids. Germline CDR1 SGHAT, CDR2 FQNNGV. Trimming took off 3 bases at V and 0 bases at J, with 11 bases between the two ends. Regarding the study as a whole: All repertoire sampling was performed exclusively after the peak T cell response. In a largely white British group with more females than males, clonal diversity was possibly underestimated.

Second doses were pooled across both intervals (about 4 or about 12 weeks). Repertoires were generated with immunoSEQ multiplex PCR, while TCRdb's copy carries only in-frame clones and drops some. This sample yields about 110,000 clones, of which about 92% are seen a single time; 8% to 10% belongs to the top ten. Regarding this clone: Its antigen is unidentified.

This rearrangement joins TRBV11-2 to TRBJ2-2; maybe TRBD1 (6 bases). The sample was peripheral blood, taken 28 days after the second AZD1222 dose. The clonotype originates from an adult who received the AZD1222 COVID-19 vaccine. This CDR3 is CASSFSGTTNTGELFF. CDR3 coding DNA: TGTGCCAGCAGCTTTTCCGGGACAACGAACACCGGGGAGCTGTTTTTT.